Listed below are T cell receptor beta chains from one sample, sequenced in a study of response to subunit inactivated influenza vaccine. Each CDR3 protein is one row after TCRdb ran MiXCR on the RT-PCR reads. This sample has roughly 550,000 distinct CDR3 sequences, with approximately 24% found just once. This same sample was also part of a study on T cells expressing NK-cell markers.

The sample was CD4+ T cells sorted from PBMCs, taken 11 to 12 days after vaccination. The receptors shown here come from a man between 45 and 60 years old who received an inactivated influenza vaccine. CDR3s include the opening cysteine and the closing phenylalanine or tryptophan. D genes are given only for firm matches. Size is stated for part of the rows, as once, few or many counts, or as a class when the clone is expanded.

J,V,size,D,DNA,CDR3
TRBJ2-7,TRBV28,once,TRBD1,TGTGCCATCTCCCCGGGACAGGGAGCCTACGAGCAGTACTTC,CAISPGQGAYEQYF
TRBJ2-1,TRBV2,.,.,TGTGCCAGCAGACGTTCTTACAATGAGCAGTTCTTC,CASRRSYNEQFF
TRBJ1-1,TRBV11-2,once,.,TGTGCCAGCAGCTTAACTCAAAAGAACACTGAAGCTTTCTTT,CASSLTQKNTEAFF
TRBJ2-7,TRBV5-1,.,TRBD1,TGCGCCAGCAGCTTCCACAGGGGATTCATCTACGAGCAGTACTTC,CASSFHRGFIYEQYF
TRBJ2-1,TRBV5-1,.,TRBD1,TGCGCCAGCAGCCAGGCTGCAGGGGGCCCCTACAATGAGCAGTTCTTC,CASSQAAGGPYNEQFF
TRBJ2-6,TRBV6-1,many,TRBD1,TGTGCCAGCAAACCGGGTCAGGGGGCCACCTCTGGGGCCAACGTCCTGACTTTC,CASKPGQGATSGANVLTF
TRBJ2-7,TRBV7-6,.,.,TGTGCCAGCAGCTTAGAGGACGGATTTTCCTACGAGCAGTACTTC,CASSLEDGFSYEQYF
TRBJ2-3,TRBV9,few,.,TGTGCCAGCAGCGTAGAGGCTGCCCGCCGCCCAGATACGCAGTATTTT,CASSVEAARRPDTQYF
TRBJ2-5,TRBV20-1,.,TRBD2,TGCAGTGCTACCCCCGGACTAGCGGGATACCAAGAGACCCAGTACTTC,CSATPGLAGYQETQYF
TRBJ2-5,TRBV11-2,.,TRBD1,TGTGCCAGCAGCTTTCGCCTCCGGGGGACAGGGGGCGAGACCCAGTACTTC,CASSFRLRGTGGETQYF
TRBJ2-7,TRBV5-5,few,TRBD1,TGTGCCAGCAGCGGGACAGGGGCCCCCTACGAGCAGTACTTC,CASSGTGAPYEQYF
TRBJ1-4,TRBV20-1,few,.,TGCAGTGCTAGTCTGGGGTGGGCTAATGAAAAACTGTTTTTT,CSASLGWANEKLFF
TRBJ2-5,TRBV7-2,few,.,TGTGCCAGCAGCTTAAGGGGCAGGGGAAGGATCCAAGAGACCCAGTACTTC,CASSLRGRGRIQETQYF
TRBJ2-3,TRBV20-1,.,TRBD2,TGCAGTGCTACCCCGGGACTAGCGGGGACAGATACGCAGTATTTT,CSATPGLAGTDTQYF
TRBJ1-5,TRBV20-1,few,.,TGCAGTGCTAGAGATCTAGCTAACGCCCAGCATTTT,CSARDLANAQHF
TRBJ2-2,TRBV12-3/TRBV12-4,few,.,TGTGCCAGCAGTTTTTACTACCACACCGGGGAGCTGTTTTTT,CASSFYYHTGELFF
TRBJ1-1,TRBV6-1,few,.,TGTGCCAGCAGGGCCTCTAGGGTGAACACTGAAGCTTTCTTT,CASRASRVNTEAFF
TRBJ1-4,TRBV21-1,few,.,TGTGCCAGCAGTCCTCCCAGGACCCCTAATGAAAAACTGTTTTTT,CASSPPRTPNEKLFF
TRBJ2-2,TRBV12-3/TRBV12-4,.,.,TGTGCCAGCAGCATGAACAGGGGAGGGTTTGGCGGGGAGCTGTTTTTT,CASSMNRGGFGGELFF
TRBJ2-2,TRBV7-2,.,.,TGTGCCAGCAGCTGGGGACGGCAGGCCGGGGAGCTGTTTTTT,CASSWGRQAGELFF
TRBJ2-3,TRBV7-8,.,TRBD2,TGTGCCAGCAGCTTAGTGGGAGGGACGGGCACAGATACGCAGTATTTT,CASSLVGGTGTDTQYF
TRBJ2-3,TRBV5-6,few,.,TGTGCCAGCAGCTGGAGGAGCGGCACAGATACGCAGTATTTT,CASSWRSGTDTQYF
TRBJ2-2,TRBV2,.,.,TGTGCCAGCAGGGCTACTTACGGAGCGTCCGGGGAGCTGTTTTTT,CASRATYGASGELFF
TRBJ2-5,TRBV29-1,many,.,TGCAGCGTTCAAGGGTCAGAGACCCAGTACTTC,CSVQGSETQYF
TRBJ2-7,TRBV19,once,TRBD2,TGTGCCAGTAGCAGTACTTCTAGCGGGATTACCTACGAGCAGTACTTC,CASSSTSSGITYEQYF
TRBJ2-3,TRBV6-1,.,TRBD2,TGTGCCAGCAATCAAGCGGGAGCGTTCACAGATACGCAGTATTTT,CASNQAGAFTDTQYF
TRBJ2-1,TRBV24-1,few,TRBD1,TGTGCCACCGGGACAGGGTTGAAGGATGAGCAGTTCTTC,CATGTGLKDEQFF
TRBJ1-2,TRBV29-1,many,.,TGCAGCGTTAGGGGGGCCGCTAACTATGGCTACACCTTC,CSVRGAANYGYTF
TRBJ2-2,TRBV5-6,few,TRBD1,TGTGCCAGCAGCAGACAGGGGCGACTCACCGGGGAGCTGTTTTTT,CASSRQGRLTGELFF